The 21 T cell receptor beta chains reported below all come from one sample, sequenced in a study of monozygotic twins with inflammatory bowel disease (dated by TCRdb to between 2017 and 2020). Library construction relied on 5' RACE. Sequencing relied on an Illumina HiSeq 2500. TCRdb reprocessed the reads and assigns one entry to each CDR3 protein sequence, leaving out DNA. Per the sample table, the count is about 300,000 distinct CDR3 sequences. The ten largest clonotypes hold approximately 5.4% of the sample. Source material: blood. These receptors were collected from a human donor with ulcerative colitis or Crohn's disease, or a healthy co-twin of an affected twin (not recorded which).

This CDR3 is CASSLGVPYEQYF. This chain uses TRBV5-1 with TRBJ2-7. The germline CDR1 and CDR2 sequences are SGHRS and YFSETQ. The CDR3 covers 13 residues.

The rearrangement links TRBV20-1 to TRBJ1-4. The CDR3 runs 14 residues. Germline values: CDR1 DFQATT, CDR2 SNEGSKA (reference sequence). The chain's CDR3 is CSAGRGSTNEKLFF.

The chain couples TRBV15 to TRBJ2-2; the TRBD1 assignment by TCRdb is unverifiable without DNA. Germline CDR1 reads LNHNV; CDR2 reads YYDKDF (reference sequence). This CDR3 is 16 amino acids long. The CDR3 is CATSRNRQTNTGELFF.

This chain links TRBV5-1 with TRBJ2-4; TCRdb calls TRBD1, which cannot be checked without DNA. Germline V CDR1 and CDR2: SGHRS, YFSETQ. The CDR3 is 11 residues long. CDR3 residues: CASTEGYIQYF.

The chain uses TRBV4-3 and TRBJ2-4; with no DNA, the TCRdb D assignment of TRBD1 cannot be verified. There are 16 residues in the CDR3. Germline lookup yields CDR1 LGHNA and CDR2 YSLEER. This chain's CDR3 is CASSQDGDPGGNIQYF.

The CDR3 region is CASRPGTGGISYNEQFF. The chain employs TRBV28 and TRBJ2-1; without DNA, the TCRdb call of TRBD1 cannot be checked. CDR1 and CDR2 from the germline V gene are MDHEN and SYDVKM. The CDR3 spans 17 residues. Using reference TRBV28 and TRBJ2-1 for the parts outside the CDR3, the full variable domain is DVKVTQSSRYLVKRTGEKVFLECVQDMDHENMFWYRQDPGLGLRLIYFSYDVKMKEKGDIPEGYSVSREKKERFSLILESASTNQTSMYLCASRPGTGGISYNEQFFGPGTRLTVL.

This chain connects TRBV18 to TRBJ1-3. Looked up from germline, CDR1 is KGHSH and CDR2 is LQKENI. CDR3 length: 16 residues. CDR3 sequence: CASSPPRALPGNTIYF.

The chain is built from TRBV7-2 and TRBJ2-3; TCRdb designates TRBD2, a call that cannot be tested without DNA. The length of the CDR3 is 14 residues. Germline loops: CDR1 SGHTA, CDR2 FQGNSA. The CDR3 reads CASTLRRGRYTQYF.

J is TRBJ2-5 and V is TRBV20-1; TCRdb proposes TRBD2, but this gene call is untestable without DNA. Per germline, CDR1 DFQATT and CDR2 SNEGSKA (reference sequence). The CDR3 spans 12 residues. Here the CDR3 reads CSARAGGETQYF.

The chain joins TRBV9 to TRBJ1-1; TCRdb lists TRBD1, though no DNA is available to test this call. Germline CDR1 and CDR2: SGDLS and YYNGEE. This CDR3 has 14 residues. The CDR3: CASSGQGVGVEAFF.

V gene TRBV28 combines with J gene TRBJ1-5; TCRdb indicates TRBD1, and absent DNA this call remains unverified. From germline, CDR1 is MDHEN and CDR2 SYDVKM. The CDR3 has 13 amino acids. The CDR3 sequence: CASAGGVYQPQHF.

The gene calls are TRBV2 and TRBJ1-1. This CDR3 contains 13 residues. Germline V gene lookup returns CDR1 SNHLY and CDR2 FYNNEI. The CDR3 is CASSVERAHKAFF.

The rearrangement links TRBV6-5 to TRBJ1-2; with no DNA, the TCRdb D assignment of TRBD1 cannot be verified. The germline gives CDR1 MNHEY, CDR2 SVGAGI. This CDR3 contains 11 residues. CDR3 loop: CASRLQGGYTF.

The chain uses TRBV6-2 or TRBV6-3 and TRBJ1-1; TCRdb reports TRBD1, a call that lacks DNA to check it against. CDR3 length: 14 residues. CDR1 and CDR2 (germline): MNHEY, SVGEGT. Here the CDR3 reads CASSSFGGQFEAFF.

The J gene is TRBJ2-2, the V gene TRBV19; TCRdb selects TRBD1, and the lack of DNA leaves this call unchecked. The CDR3 consists of 15 residues. CDR1 is LNHDA and CDR2 is SQIVND in the germline V gene (reference sequence). Here the CDR3 reads CASSITQGYTGELFF.

Here the CDR3 reads CASSEPGQVSYEQYF. The chain carries TRBV5-6 and TRBJ2-7; TCRdb lists TRBD1, though no DNA is available to test this call. The germline V gene encodes CDR1 SGHDT and CDR2 YYEEEE. CDR3 length: 15 residues.

The chain couples TRBV6-1 to TRBJ2-7; TCRdb designates TRBD2, a call that cannot be tested without DNA. The CDR3 consists of 16 residues. From germline, CDR1 is MNHNS and CDR2 SASEGT. The CDR3 sequence is CASRDTGTSSVYEQYF.

The chain recombines TRBV29-1 with TRBJ1-2. Germline V gene sequence: CDR1 SQVTM, CDR2 ANQGSEA. The CDR3 is 15 residues long. The CDR3 region is CSVTPPDKPLYGYTF.

The genes are TRBV28 and TRBJ2-7; TCRdb calls TRBD1, which cannot be checked without DNA. This CDR3 is built from 14 residues. Germline CDR1 and CDR2: MDHEN and SYDVKM. The CDR3 sequence: CASSRRVNPYEQYF.

The chain employs TRBV7-9 and TRBJ2-1; the TRBD1 assignment by TCRdb is unverifiable without DNA. CDR1 and CDR2 (germline): SEHNR, FQNEAQ (reference sequence). This CDR3 region has 15 residues. This CDR3 reads CASSLASGTVNEQFF.

The chain joins TRBV5-1 to TRBJ2-3; there is no DNA to check the TCRdb D call of TRBD2. Per germline, CDR1 SGHRS and CDR2 YFSETQ. The CDR3 extends over 16 amino acids. The CDR3 sequence is CASSYGLAGVPNTQYF.